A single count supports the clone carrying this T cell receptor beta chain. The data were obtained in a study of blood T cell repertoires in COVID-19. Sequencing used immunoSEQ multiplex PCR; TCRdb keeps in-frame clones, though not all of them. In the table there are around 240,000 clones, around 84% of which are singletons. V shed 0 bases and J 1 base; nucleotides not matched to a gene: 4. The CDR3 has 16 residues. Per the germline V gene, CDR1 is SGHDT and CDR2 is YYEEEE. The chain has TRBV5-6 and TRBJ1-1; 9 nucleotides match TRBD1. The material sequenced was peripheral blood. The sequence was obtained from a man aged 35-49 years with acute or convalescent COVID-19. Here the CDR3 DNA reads TGTGCCAGCAGCTTGGGGGGGACAGGGCCGAACACTGAAGCTTTCTTT. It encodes CASSLGGTGPNTEAFF.